The present T cell receptor (beta chain) was sequenced within a study of cytomegalovirus exposure and HLA in healthy donors. The CDR3 totals 17 residues. Trimming removed 3 bases from V and 1 base from J; junction bases left unmatched: 6. The germline CDR1 and CDR2 sequences are MGHRA and YSYEKL. This clone has a single count. Its antigen is as yet unknown. Study-wide findings and caveats: An analysis that came later showed most CMV-associated TCR beta chains appearing HLA-restricted.

The PCR was carried out with 60 Vbeta primers and 13 Jbeta primers. Generated by immunoSEQ multiplex PCR, the TCRdb table keeps only in-frame clones and is missing some. The table records 100,000 to 150,000 clones, 60% to 85% of them present only once. This chain uses TRBV4-1 with TRBJ2-2; TRBD1 matches at 9 bases. The sequenced sample was PBMCs. This sequence originates from a woman in her thirties or forties in good health and CMV-seropositive. The CDR3 here is CASSHLGTGQNTGELFF. CDR3 DNA: TGCGCCAGCAGCCATCTAGGGACAGGGCAGAACACCGGGGAGCTGTTTTTT.